These 28 T cell receptor beta chains were sequenced from one sample in a study of radiation and T cells in renal cell carcinoma. Time point meaning: blood 2 weeks post-SBRT. Treatment meaning: 15 Gy SBRT to primary tumor, nephrectomy 4 weeks later. Only in-frame clones appear in the TCRdb table, and some are missing; sequencing was by immunoSEQ multiplex PCR. The sample holds tens of thousands of clones; 65% to 90% are singletons and the top ten take approximately 22%. The source was blood, collected from a patient whose treatment included radiotherapy and nephrectomy. Receptors originate from a woman between 50 and 59 years old with renal cell carcinoma.

V and J are TRBV9 and TRBJ2-4; D is perhaps TRBD2 (5 bases). V lost 0 bases, J lost 8 bases, and 15 bases lay in between. Germline-derived CDR1 and CDR2 are SGDLS and YYNGEE. The CDR3 spans 15 residues. CDR3 amino acids: CASSVGPAVRDIQYF. CDR3 DNA sequence: TGTGCCAGCAGCGTAGGCCCGGCGGTGAGGGACATTCAGTACTTC.

This clone was detected a few times. CDR3 coding DNA: TGTGCCAGCAATTTGGGAGGGTCGTCCGGGGAGCTGTTTTTT. This codes for CASNLGGSSGELFF. This sequence joins TRBV14 and TRBJ2-2, with 7 bases that match TRBD2. Germline V lookup: CDR1 SGHDN, CDR2 FVKESK. V shed 7 bases, J shed 6 bases, and the junction held 8 bases outside the gene matches. CDR3 length: 14 amino acids.

This clone is categorized as medium-sized. The V gene is TRBV10-2, the J gene TRBJ2-7, with TRBD1 matching 8 bases. The ends lost 7 bases at V and 2 bases at J; junction bases unmatched: 4. The CDR3 runs to 13 residues. Per germline, CDR1 WSHSY and CDR2 SAAADI. CDR3 sequence reads: CASNDRGPYEQYF. DNA of the CDR3: TGCGCCAGCAACGACAGGGGTCCCTACGAGCAGTACTTC.

The gene calls are TRBV5-1 and TRBJ2-1; TRBD2 agrees at 7 bases. Germline trimming cut 5 bases from V and 6 bases from J; bases unmatched to any gene: 14. Germline assignment: CDR1 SGHRS and CDR2 YFSETQ. The CDR3 is 16 residues long. CDR3 in DNA: TGCGCCAGCAGATTTTCTTTTGGGCGGGAGTTCAATGAGCAGTTCTTC. Protein: CASRFSFGREFNEQFF.

The V gene is TRBV5-4, the J gene TRBJ2-2, with D perhaps TRBD1 (8 bases). Between the trimmed V and J ends, which lost 4 bases and 0 bases, there was a span of 16 bases. The CDR3 totals 17 residues. Germline V CDR1 and CDR2: SGHNT, YYREEE (reference sequence). The CDR3: CASSRTGRGSNTGELFF. For the CDR3, the DNA is TGTGCCAGCAGCCGGACAGGGAGGGGGTCGAACACCGGGGAGCTGTTTTTT.

A single count supports this clone. The gene calls are TRBV2 and TRBJ2-5; maybe TRBD2 (5 bases). The ends were cut back, 11 bases at V and 2 bases at J, with 18 bases in the middle. Germline V gene sequence: CDR1 SNHLY, CDR2 FYNNEI. The CDR3 sequence is 14 residues long. CDR3 DNA sequence: TGTGCCGGCGCGAGTGGTGGAGGTCAAGAGACCCAGTACTTC. Amino acids: CAGASGGGQETQYF.

This clone has just one count. The J gene is TRBJ2-2, the V gene TRBV9, with no clear D. This CDR3 comprises 13 residues. The germline V gene encodes CDR1 SGDLS and CDR2 YYNGEE. The V and J ends lost 0 bases and 7 bases respectively, with 7 bases between them. CDR3 bases: TGTGCCAGCAGCGTAGAAGATTTCGGGGAGCTGTTTTTT. It codes for CASSVEDFGELFF.

The chain recombines TRBV5-4 with TRBJ2-3; the D is unclear. The CDR3 is made up of 15 amino acids. CDR1 is SGHNT, CDR2 YYREEE, per germline (reference sequence). The ends were cut back, 4 bases at V and 0 bases at J, with 12 bases in the middle. CDR3 nucleotides: TGTGCCAGCAGCGGGGATCGTACGAGCACAGATACGCAGTATTTT. This sequence encodes CASSGDRTSTDTQYF.

In the case of this clone: One end of the junction varies from germline; a read error may be responsible. The rearrangement uses TRBV4-1 and TRBJ1-4; TRBD1 matches at 7 bases. This CDR3 comprises 16 residues. Germline CDR1 MGHRA, CDR2 YSYEKL. DNA for the CDR3: TGCGCCAGCAGCCAAGCCGGTCGGGACAGTATAATTTCGGAGGTTTTT. Protein product: CASSQAGRDSIISEVF.

The chain joins TRBV7-2 to TRBJ2-5; D gene unclear. Per germline, CDR1 SGHTA and CDR2 FQGNSA. CDR3 length: 14 amino acids. V was cut by 1 base and J by 5 bases, with 11 bases left in between. The CDR3 reads CASSLDSAVETQYF. The CDR3 region has the DNA TGTGCCAGCAGCTTAGACAGCGCAGTGGAGACCCAGTACTTC.

The chain recombines TRBV2 with TRBJ2-7, with D maybe TRBD1 (6 bases). CDR1 and CDR2 from the germline V gene are SNHLY and FYNNEI. Trimming took off 5 bases at V and 0 bases at J, with 8 bases between the two ends. This CDR3 spans 13 amino acids. The CDR3, as DNA: TGTGCCAGCAGTCAGGGGATCTCCTACGAGCAGTACTTC. This translates into CASSQGISYEQYF.

The chain employs TRBV5-4 and TRBJ1-2; D remains ambiguous. The CDR3 consists of 13 residues. Trimming shortened V by 5 bases and J by 4 bases, and 12 bases separated the two germline ends. The germline V gene encodes CDR1 SGHNT and CDR2 YYREEE (reference sequence). The CDR3 nucleotides read TGTGCCAGCAGGGGAGGTGCAGGCTATGGCTACACCTTC. Translated: CASRGGAGYGYTF.

This chain links TRBV27 with TRBJ1-2, with a tentative D call TRBD1 (6 bases). The CDR3 is made up of 14 amino acids. V was shortened by 5 bases and J by 8 bases, with 18 bases between the two germline ends. Germline V gene lookup returns CDR1 MNHEY and CDR2 SMNVEV (reference sequence). The CDR3 region is CASSPPGVLGGYTF. In nucleotides, the CDR3 is TGTGCCAGCAGTCCTCCAGGGGTTCTGGGCGGCTACACCTTC.

The gene calls are TRBV15 and TRBJ2-7; 9 nucleotides line up with TRBD2. Germline values: CDR1 LNHNV, CDR2 YYDKDF (reference sequence). The CDR3 consists of 16 residues. The V segment lost 1 base and the J segment 5 bases; nucleotides outside the gene matches: 9. The CDR3 loop is CATSRGWGGRVNEQYF. Here the CDR3 DNA reads TGTGCCACCAGCAGAGGTTGGGGCGGGAGGGTAAACGAGCAGTACTTC.

This clone has only one observation. This sequence joins TRBV6-6 and TRBJ1-1; 9 bases agree with TRBD1. Germline CDR1 and CDR2: MNHNY and SVGAGI (reference sequence). This CDR3 contains 15 residues. V lost 6 bases, J lost 0 bases, and 5 bases stayed unmatched. CDR3 amino acids: CASSWGQGMNTEAFF. DNA for the CDR3: TGTGCCAGCAGCTGGGGACAGGGCATGAACACTGAAGCTTTCTTT.

The gene calls are TRBV7-2 and TRBJ2-3; D perhaps matches TRBD2 (5 bases). Per the germline V gene, CDR1 is SGHTA and CDR2 is FQGNSA. The CDR3 spans 15 residues. The ends were cut back, 1 base at V and 0 bases at J, with 8 bases in the middle. Written as DNA, the CDR3 is TGTGCCAGCAGCTTAGACTGGACTAGCACAGATACGCAGTATTTT. Translation gives CASSLDWTSTDTQYF.

CDR3 DNA: TGTGCCAGCAGCTTAGCTCGCACCTACGAGCAGTACTTC. Translating gives CASSLARTYEQYF. The chain links TRBV7-2 to TRBJ2-7; D not resolved. The germline V gene encodes CDR1 SGHTA and CDR2 FQGNSA. The ends were cut back, 0 bases at V and 2 bases at J, with 5 bases in the middle. This CDR3 spans 13 amino acids.

About this clone itself: Its ends do not fully match the called genes, so a read error is possible. This chain joins TRBV5-8 and TRBJ2-2; 11 nucleotides match TRBD1. The CDR3 runs to 15 residues. Germline values: CDR1 SGHTS, CDR2 YDEGEE. This CDR3 is CASNLGTGGTGELFF. The CDR3, as DNA: TGTGCCAGCAACTTGGGGACAGGGGGCACCGGGGAGCTGTTTTTT. Filled out from reference TRBV5-8 and TRBJ2-2, the complete variable domain reads EAGVTQSPTHLIKTRGQQATLRCSPISGHTSVYWYQQALGLGLQFLLWYDEGEERNRGNFPPRFSGRQFPNYSSELNVNALELEDSALYLCASNLGTGGTGELFFGEGSRLTVL.

The rearrangement links TRBV27 to TRBJ1-4; weak D call: TRBD1 (6 bases). Germline CDR1 is MNHEY and CDR2 is SMNVEV (reference sequence). V gave up 5 bases and J gave up 5 bases, with 15 bases separating them. The length of the CDR3 is 15 residues. The CDR3 spells CASSNQGFTNEKLFF. Written as DNA, the CDR3 is TGTGCCAGCAGTAACCAGGGGTTTACGAATGAAAAACTGTTTTTT.

This chain links TRBV18 with TRBJ2-3; 9 bases line up with TRBD2. This CDR3 has 20 amino acids. V lost 2 bases, J lost 2 bases, and 17 bases stayed unmatched. The germline V gene has CDR1 KGHSH and CDR2 LQKENI. CDR3 protein: CASSPTRLAGVGVTTDTQYF. The CDR3 DNA sequence: TGTGCCAGCTCACCAACACGATTAGCGGGAGTAGGGGTGACCACAGATACGCAGTATTTT.

The rearrangement uses TRBV25-1 and TRBJ1-1; 8 bases fit TRBD1. Germline V gene sequence: CDR1 MGHDK, CDR2 SYGVNS. The CDR3 sequence is 18 residues long. J gave up 1 base and V 3 bases, and 13 bases lay outside the gene matches. The CDR3 sequence is CASSDPGQGRVENTEAFF. CDR3 bases: TGTGCCAGCAGTGACCCCGGACAGGGAAGGGTAGAGAACACTGAAGCTTTCTTT.

The chain couples TRBV7-8 to TRBJ2-7; 10 nucleotides agree with TRBD1. The CDR3 has 17 residues. J was trimmed by 1 base and V by 5 bases; bases with no gene match: 11. The germline V gene has CDR1 SGHVS and CDR2 FQNEAQ. CDR3 protein: CASSRGTGTGVSYEQYF. The DNA for the CDR3 is TGTGCCAGCAGCCGCGGAACCGGGACAGGGGTTTCCTACGAGCAGTACTTC.

The chain carries TRBV7-9 and TRBJ2-7, with D possibly being TRBD1 or TRBD2 (6 bases each). This CDR3 region has 13 residues. Germline lookup yields CDR1 SEHNR and CDR2 FQNEAQ (reference sequence). Trimming stripped 2 bases from V and 6 bases from J, with 11 bases between. The CDR3 nucleotides read TGTGCCAGCAGCTTACGGGGGCTGGGCGAGCAGTACTTC. This sequence encodes CASSLRGLGEQYF.

This clone was seen once. This chain links TRBV7-2 with TRBJ1-5; no clear D. CDR3 length equals 12 residues. The V end lost 1 base, the J end lost 6 bases, and 4 bases lay between the germline ends. The germline CDR1 and CDR2 sequences are SGHTA and FQGNSA. The CDR3 sequence: CASSLEGQPQHF. In nucleotides, the CDR3 is TGTGCCAGCAGCTTAGAGGGTCAGCCCCAGCATTTT.

V and J are TRBV6-4 and TRBJ2-1; D call uncertain. V gave up 2 bases and J gave up 4 bases, with 9 bases separating them. This CDR3 is built from 14 residues. Per germline, CDR1 MRHNA and CDR2 SNTAGT. CDR3 nucleotides: TGTGCCAGCAGTGACGGAATGGAGTACAATGAGCAGTTCTTC. Its translation is CASSDGMEYNEQFF.

The chain is built from TRBV7-2 and TRBJ2-3; D is undetermined. Germline V gives CDR1 SGHTA, CDR2 FQGNSA. CDR3 length: 14 residues. Trimming removed 3 bases from V and 1 base from J, with 8 bases in between. The CDR3 nucleotides read TGTGCCAGCAGCTTGGCTACCCGCACAGATACGCAGTATTTT. It yields the protein CASSLATRTDTQYF.

The chain employs TRBV4-3 and TRBJ1-1, with a possible D match to TRBD1 (5 bases). Trimming removed 5 bases at V and 4 bases at J, with 20 bases between. The CDR3 has 16 amino acids. Germline CDR1 is LGHNA and CDR2 is YSLEER. CDR3 sequence reads: CASSAGVALSGTEAFF. The CDR3 DNA follows: TGCGCCAGCAGCGCGGGGGTAGCTTTATCCGGCACTGAAGCTTTCTTT.

This chain connects TRBV5-4 to TRBJ2-5, with TRBD1 matching over 8 bases. Trimming removed 5 bases from V and 5 bases from J; junction bases left unmatched: 14. CDR1 is SGHNT, CDR2 YYREEE, per germline (reference sequence). This CDR3 region has 16 residues. Here the CDR3 reads CASSRQGSKFMETQYF. The CDR3 coding sequence is TGTGCCAGCAGTCGACAGGGGTCGAAGTTTATGGAGACCCAGTACTTC.